What follows are 17 T cell receptor beta chains derived from one specimen sequenced in a study of cytomegalovirus exposure and HLA in healthy donors. This PCR relied on a set of 60 Vbeta primers and 13 Jbeta primers. Clones were sequenced by immunoSEQ multiplex PCR, and TCRdb holds only the in-frame ones, with some missing. The data contain 100,000 to 150,000 clones, 74% of them singletons. Material for sequencing was PBMCs. The receptors originated from a woman in her 50s in good health and CMV-seropositive.

The chain has TRBV6-5 and TRBJ2-2; D might be TRBD2 (5 bases). V was shortened by 11 bases and J by 2 bases, with 12 bases between the two germline ends. CDR1 and CDR2 (germline): MNHEY, SVGAGI. The CDR3 is made up of 13 amino acids. The CDR3 spells CASRRSNTGELFF. CDR3 nucleotides: TGTGCCTCCCGGAGGAGTAACACCGGGGAGCTGTTTTTT.

The chain recombines TRBV19 with TRBJ2-7; 9 bases line up with TRBD1. The CDR3 has 15 residues. J was trimmed by 0 bases and V by 5 bases; bases with no gene match: 5. The germline CDR1 and CDR2 sequences are LNHDA and SQIVND (reference sequence). The CDR3 is CASSPTGGFSYEQYF. CDR3 sequence (DNA): TGTGCCAGTAGTCCTACAGGGGGCTTCTCCTACGAGCAGTACTTC.

This clone showed up just once. V and J are TRBV29-1 and TRBJ2-3; 8 nucleotides align to TRBD1. V dropped 0 bases and J dropped 3; count of bases not matched to a gene: 11. Germline loops: CDR1 SQVTM, CDR2 ANQGSEA. The CDR3 sequence is 17 residues long. The DNA of the CDR3 is TGCAGCGTTGAAGATGCAATTGGCAGGGGGCAAACAGATACGCAGTATTTT. Translation gives CSVEDAIGRGQTDTQYF.

This clone was observed a few times. The rearrangement joins TRBV27 to TRBJ1-2, with 9 bases lining up with TRBD1. Per germline, CDR1 MNHEY and CDR2 SMNVEV (reference sequence). The V gene end was trimmed by 7 bases and the J gene end by 5 bases; junction bases not matched to a gene: 8. There are 14 residues in the CDR3. The CDR3 DNA reads TGTGCCAGCACCACGGGACAGGGAGGGTATGGCTACACCTTC. As protein: CASTTGQGGYGYTF.

This clone was seen once. The rearrangement links TRBV2 to TRBJ2-5; 7 positions agree with TRBD1. Judging by the DNA end, TRBJ2-7 fits better; the J call may be wrong. Germline V gene sequence: CDR1 SNHLY, CDR2 FYNNEI. CDR3 length equals 15 residues. CDR3 protein: CASSVDAGGSYEQYF. The DNA of the CDR3 is TGTGCCAGCAGTGTGGACGCAGGGGGCTCCTACGAGCAGTACTTC.

This chain links TRBV5-6 with TRBJ2-1; 7 bases are a match to TRBD1. The length of the CDR3 is 16 residues. V was clipped by 5 bases and J by 0 bases; unmatched bases: 8. Per germline, CDR1 SGHDT and CDR2 YYEEEE. CDR3 residues: CASRQDRDSSYNEQFF. CDR3 coding DNA: TGTGCCAGCAGACAAGACCGGGACAGCTCCTACAATGAGCAGTTCTTC.

In this sample, this clone turned up a few times. This chain links TRBV7-2 with TRBJ1-2; TRBD1 might be the D (6 bases). CDR1 SGHTA and CDR2 FQGNSA come from the germline V gene. The CDR3 is made up of 14 amino acids. V was cut by 5 bases and J by 4 bases, with 14 bases left in between. The CDR3 DNA is TGTGCCAGCAGCCGTAACAGGGCCCTCTATGGCTACACCTTC. Its translation is CASSRNRALYGYTF. Full variable domain (outside the CDR3, taken from reference TRBV7-2 and TRBJ1-2): GAGVSQSPSNKVTEKGKDVELRCDPISGHTALYWYRQSLGQGLEFLIYFQGNSAPDKSGLPSDRFSAERTGGSVSTLTIQRTQQEDSAVYLCASSRNRALYGYTFGSGTRLTVV.

This clone came up a few times. The chain uses TRBV19 and TRBJ2-7, with TRBD2 matching 8 bases. Per the germline V gene, CDR1 is LNHDA and CDR2 is SQIVND (reference sequence). The CDR3 consists of 14 residues. V lost 1 base to trimming and J lost 5 bases; unmatched junction nucleotides: 4. This chain's CDR3 is CASSIGGGRDEQYF. In DNA form, the CDR3 reads TGTGCCAGTAGTATAGGCGGGGGGCGCGACGAGCAGTACTTC.

The chain is built from TRBV5-6 and TRBJ2-6; 10 bases match TRBD1. The CDR3 length is 18 residues. Trimming removed 2 bases from V and 0 bases from J; junction bases left unmatched: 5. Germline values: CDR1 SGHDT, CDR2 YYEEEE. The CDR3 DNA sequence: TGTGCCAGCAGCTTCCGGGACAGGGGCTTCTCTGGGGCCAACGTCCTGACTTTC. It codes for CASSFRDRGFSGANVLTF.

This chain links TRBV18 with TRBJ1-2; no reliable D call. CDR1 is KGHSH and CDR2 is LQKENI in the germline V gene. The CDR3 has 15 amino acids. The V end was cut by 3 bases, the J end by 0 bases, with 11 bases between. The DNA for the CDR3 is TGTGCCAGCTCACCTCTCGAGGGAACTAACTATGGCTACACCTTC. Its protein is CASSPLEGTNYGYTF.

V usage is TRBV10-3 and J usage is TRBJ2-1; a weak D match, TRBD2 (7 bases). Germline CDR1 and CDR2: ENHRY and SYGVKD. The CDR3 sequence is 11 residues long. V was trimmed by 4 bases and J by 14 bases, leaving 12 bases between them. The CDR3 protein is CAISARGAKFF. The CDR3 DNA is TGTGCCATCAGTGCACGGGGGGCGAAGTTCTTC.

Turning to this clone: A read error may produce the germline difference seen at one junction end. The rearrangement joins TRBV7-9 to TRBJ2-7; D may be TRBD2 (6 bases). The CDR3 has 14 residues. Germline V gene data show CDR1 as SEHNR and CDR2 as FQNEAQ (reference sequence). DNA of the CDR3: TGTTCCAGCAGCCCTACGGAGGGGAACTACGAGCAGTACTTC. Residues: CSSSPTEGNYEQYF.

The chain has TRBV19 and TRBJ1-6; tentative D call: TRBD1 (5 bases). Trimming left V 7 bases short and J 2 bases short, with 12 bases between. CDR1 and CDR2 (germline): LNHDA, SQIVND (reference sequence). The CDR3 contains 15 residues. CDR3 residues: CASTLTTAYNSPLHF. The CDR3 DNA reads TGTGCCAGTACCCTGACGACAGCCTATAATTCACCCCTCCACTTT.

The chain has TRBV18 and TRBJ1-1, with D possibly being TRBD1 (6 bases). This CDR3 is 14 amino acids long. Trimming stripped 4 bases from V and 0 bases from J, with 9 bases between. CDR1 is KGHSH, CDR2 LQKENI, per germline. The CDR3 region has the DNA TGTGCCAGCTCACAAACAGGGATGAACACTGAAGCTTTCTTT. Protein sequence: CASSQTGMNTEAFF.

The chain employs TRBV5-1 and TRBJ1-6, with 7 nucleotides matching TRBD1. V shed 4 bases and J 7 bases; nucleotides not matched to a gene: 8. The CDR3 is 15 residues long. Germline CDR1 reads SGHRS; CDR2 reads YFSETQ. The CDR3 here is CASSVEGQPNSPLHF. The CDR3 bases are TGCGCCAGCAGCGTAGAGGGACAGCCAAATTCACCCCTCCACTTT.

The V gene is TRBV2, the J gene TRBJ1-2, with D hard to call. The CDR3 covers 13 residues. Germline CDR1 reads SNHLY; CDR2 reads FYNNEI. V was cut by 4 bases and J by 7 bases, with 13 bases left in between. The CDR3 DNA reads as TGTGCCAGCAGTGTGACGGGGTTCTCTGGCTACACCTTC. Its protein is CASSVTGFSGYTF.

V gene TRBV7-6 combines with J gene TRBJ2-2, with D maybe TRBD2 (5 bases). The germline CDR1 and CDR2 sequences are SGHVS and FNYEAQ. The V end was cut by 3 bases, the J end by 7 bases, with 15 bases between. The CDR3 contains 15 residues. CDR3 amino acids: CASSFTNGVSGELFF. Written as DNA, the CDR3 is TGTGCCAGCAGCTTTACGAACGGGGTCAGCGGGGAGCTGTTTTTT.